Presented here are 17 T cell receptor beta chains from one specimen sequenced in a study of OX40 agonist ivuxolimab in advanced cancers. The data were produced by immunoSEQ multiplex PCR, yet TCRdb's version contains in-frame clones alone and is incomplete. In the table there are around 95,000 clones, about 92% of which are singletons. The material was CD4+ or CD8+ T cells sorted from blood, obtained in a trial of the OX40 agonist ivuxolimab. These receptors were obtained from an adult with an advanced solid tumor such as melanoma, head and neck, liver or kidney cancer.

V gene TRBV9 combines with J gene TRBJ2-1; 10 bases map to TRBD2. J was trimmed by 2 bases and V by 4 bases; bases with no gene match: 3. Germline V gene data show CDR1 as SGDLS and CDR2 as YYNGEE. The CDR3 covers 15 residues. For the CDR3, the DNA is TGTGCCAGCAGCCTAACTAGCGGGACCTACAATGAGCAGTTCTTC. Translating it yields CASSLTSGTYNEQFF.

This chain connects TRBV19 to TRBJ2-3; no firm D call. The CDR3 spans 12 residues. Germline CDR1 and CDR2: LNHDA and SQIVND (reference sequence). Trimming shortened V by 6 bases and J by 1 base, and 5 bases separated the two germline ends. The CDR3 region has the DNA TGTGCCAGTAGACGGGGCACAGATACGCAGTATTTT. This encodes CASRRGTDTQYF. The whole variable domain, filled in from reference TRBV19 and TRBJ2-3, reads DGGITQSPKYLFRKEGQNVTLSCEQNLNHDAMYWYRQDPGQGLRLIYYSQIVNDFQKGDIAEGYSVSREKKESFPLTVTSAQKNPTAFYLCASRRGTDTQYFGPGTRLTVL.

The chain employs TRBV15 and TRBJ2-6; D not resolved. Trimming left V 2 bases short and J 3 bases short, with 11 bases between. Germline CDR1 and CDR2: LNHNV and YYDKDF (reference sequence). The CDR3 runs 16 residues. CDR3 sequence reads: CATSRLSADGANVLTF. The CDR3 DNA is TGTGCCACCAGCAGATTGTCGGCTGATGGGGCCAACGTCCTGACTTTC.

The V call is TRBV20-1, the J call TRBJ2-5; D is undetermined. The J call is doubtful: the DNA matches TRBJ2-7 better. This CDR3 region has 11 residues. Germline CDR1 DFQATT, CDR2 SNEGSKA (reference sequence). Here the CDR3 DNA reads TGCAGTGCTAAAAGAACCTACGAGCAGTACTTC. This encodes CSAKRTYEQYF.

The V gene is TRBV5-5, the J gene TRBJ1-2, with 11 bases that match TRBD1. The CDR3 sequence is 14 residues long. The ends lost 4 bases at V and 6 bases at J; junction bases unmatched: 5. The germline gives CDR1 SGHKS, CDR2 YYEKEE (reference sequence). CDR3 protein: CASSVDRGLNGYTF. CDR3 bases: TGTGCCAGCAGCGTGGACAGGGGGCTAAATGGCTACACCTTC.

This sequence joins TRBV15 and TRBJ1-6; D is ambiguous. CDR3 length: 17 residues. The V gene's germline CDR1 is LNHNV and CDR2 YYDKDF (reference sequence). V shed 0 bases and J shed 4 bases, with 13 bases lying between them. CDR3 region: CATSRDPAALYNSPLHF. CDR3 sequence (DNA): TGTGCCACCAGCAGAGATCCAGCAGCACTGTATAATTCACCCCTCCACTTT. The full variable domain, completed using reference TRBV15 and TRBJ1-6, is DAMVIQNPRYQVTQFGKPVTLSCSQTLNHNVMYWYQQKSSQAPKLLFHYYDKDFNNEADTPDNFQSRRPNTSFCFLDIRSPGLGDTAMYLCATSRDPAALYNSPLHFGNGTRLTVT.

The CDR3 spells CSVAGTSLLPGELFF. The CDR3 DNA follows: TGCAGCGTTGCCGGGACTAGCCTCTTACCCGGGGAGCTGTTTTTT. This chain connects TRBV29-1 to TRBJ2-2; the match to TRBD2 covers 9 bases. Germline trimming cut 4 bases from V and 6 bases from J; bases unmatched to any gene: 9. This CDR3 spans 15 amino acids. Germline V gene lookup returns CDR1 SQVTM and CDR2 ANQGSEA.

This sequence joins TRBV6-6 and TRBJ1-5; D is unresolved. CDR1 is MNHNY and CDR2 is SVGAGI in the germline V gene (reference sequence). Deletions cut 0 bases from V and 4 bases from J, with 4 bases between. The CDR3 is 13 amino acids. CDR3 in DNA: TGTGCCAGCAGTTACTCGAGAAATCAGCCCCAGCATTTT. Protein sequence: CASSYSRNQPQHF.

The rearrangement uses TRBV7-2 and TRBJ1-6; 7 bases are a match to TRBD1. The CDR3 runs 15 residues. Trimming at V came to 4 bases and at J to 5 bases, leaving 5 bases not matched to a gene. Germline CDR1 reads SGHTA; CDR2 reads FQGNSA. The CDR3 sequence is CASSSRQGHNSPLHF. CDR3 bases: TGTGCCAGCAGCTCGAGACAGGGTCATAATTCACCCCTCCACTTT.

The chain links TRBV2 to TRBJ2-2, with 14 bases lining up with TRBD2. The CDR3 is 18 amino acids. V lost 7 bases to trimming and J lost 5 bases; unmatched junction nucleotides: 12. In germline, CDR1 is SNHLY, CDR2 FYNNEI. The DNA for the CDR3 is TGTGCCAGCAACAGACCGACTAGCGGGAGGGCCGGTACCGGGGAGCTGTTTTTT. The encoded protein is CASNRPTSGRAGTGELFF.

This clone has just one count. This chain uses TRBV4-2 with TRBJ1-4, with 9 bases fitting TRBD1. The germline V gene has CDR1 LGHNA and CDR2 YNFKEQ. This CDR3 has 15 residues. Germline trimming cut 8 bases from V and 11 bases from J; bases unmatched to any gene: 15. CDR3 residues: CASATRRETGGKLFF. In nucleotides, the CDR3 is TGTGCCAGCGCAACCCGAAGGGAGACAGGGGGGAAACTGTTTTTT.

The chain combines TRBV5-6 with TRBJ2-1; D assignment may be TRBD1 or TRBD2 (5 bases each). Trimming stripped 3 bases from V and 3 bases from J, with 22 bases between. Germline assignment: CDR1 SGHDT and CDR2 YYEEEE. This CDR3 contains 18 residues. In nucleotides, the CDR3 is TGTGCCAGCAGCTCCCCTTCGCCGGGACCCACCTTCTACAATGAGCAGTTCTTC. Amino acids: CASSSPSPGPTFYNEQFF. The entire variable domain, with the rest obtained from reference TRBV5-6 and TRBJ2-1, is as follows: DAGVTQSPTHLIKTRGQQVTLRCSPKSGHDTVSWYQQALGQGPQFIFQYYEEEERQRGNFPDRFSGHQFPNYSSELNVNALLLGDSALYLCASSSPSPGPTFYNEQFFGPGTRLTVL.

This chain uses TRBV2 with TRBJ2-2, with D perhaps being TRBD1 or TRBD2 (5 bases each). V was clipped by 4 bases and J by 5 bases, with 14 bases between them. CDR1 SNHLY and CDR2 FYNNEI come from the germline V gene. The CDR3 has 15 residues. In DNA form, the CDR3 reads TGTGCCAGCAGTGTTGGGGGAGTGGTAACCGGGGAGCTGTTTTTT. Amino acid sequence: CASSVGGVVTGELFF.

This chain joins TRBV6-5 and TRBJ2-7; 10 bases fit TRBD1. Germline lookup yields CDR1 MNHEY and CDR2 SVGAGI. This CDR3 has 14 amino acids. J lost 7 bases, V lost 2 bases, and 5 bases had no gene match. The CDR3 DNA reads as TGTGCCAGCAGTTACCTGGACAGGGGGGGAGAGCAGTACTTC. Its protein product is CASSYLDRGGEQYF.

The CDR3 region has the DNA TGTGCCACCTCAAGGTATAGGGGGTCACCCCTCCACTTT. This encodes CATSRYRGSPLHF. The V and J genes are TRBV30 and TRBJ1-6, with D maybe TRBD1 (6 bases). Germline V gene lookup returns CDR1 GTSNPN and CDR2 SVGIG (reference sequence). This CDR3 region has 13 residues. Trimming took 8 bases from V and 10 from J, leaving 18 bases between them.

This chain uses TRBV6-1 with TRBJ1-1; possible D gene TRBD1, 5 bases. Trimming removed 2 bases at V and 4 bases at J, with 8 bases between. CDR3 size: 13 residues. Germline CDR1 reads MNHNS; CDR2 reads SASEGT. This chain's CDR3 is CASSELGGTEAFF. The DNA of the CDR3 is TGTGCCAGCAGTGAACTGGGGGGCACTGAAGCTTTCTTT.

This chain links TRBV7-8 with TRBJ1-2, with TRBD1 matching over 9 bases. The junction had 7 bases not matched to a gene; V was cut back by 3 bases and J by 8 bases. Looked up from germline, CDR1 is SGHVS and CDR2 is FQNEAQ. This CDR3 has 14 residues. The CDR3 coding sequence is TGTGCCAGCAGCTTCAACAGGGGGCTCCTAGGCTACACCTTC. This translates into CASSFNRGLLGYTF.